What follows are 20 T cell receptor beta chains derived from one specimen sequenced in a study of early T cells in non-severe SARS-CoV-2 infection. Each CDR3 protein gets one entry after TCRdb re-called the 5' RACE reads with MiXCR. Of more than 40,000 distinct CDR3 sequences in the sample, roughly 4% were seen once. The specimen sequenced was whole blood. All receptors come from an adult who was a healthcare worker with PCR-confirmed SARS-CoV-2 infection or an uninfected control (not recorded which).

This clonotype has a count of ten or more. For the CDR3, the DNA is TGTGCCAGCAGCCCCGGACTAGCGGGCTCCCGCGATGAGCAGTTCTTC. Translated, it gives CASSPGLAGSRDEQFF. The rearrangement links TRBV11-3 to TRBJ2-1, with TRBD2 matching over 11 bases. This CDR3 spans 16 amino acids. The germline V gene encodes CDR1 SGHNT and CDR2 YENEEA. The J segment lost 8 bases and the V segment lost 5 bases, leaving 11 bases of the junction unmatched.

This clonotype was found many times. V usage is TRBV12-3 or TRBV12-4 and J usage is TRBJ2-7; D is uncertain. The CDR3 loop spans 13 amino acids. Trimming stripped 3 bases from V and 5 bases from J, with 11 bases between. The CDR3 region is CASSFFASDEQYF. The CDR3 bases are TGTGCCAGCAGTTTCTTTGCTTCGGACGAGCAGTACTTC.

The chain recombines TRBV11-2 with TRBJ2-1; D is possibly TRBD1 (6 bases). Germline lookup yields CDR1 SGHAT and CDR2 FQNNGV. The CDR3 contains 14 residues. The V and J ends lost 0 bases and 8 bases respectively, with 11 bases between them. CDR3 sequence reads: CASSLDWTVHEQFF. DNA for the CDR3: TGTGCCAGCAGCTTAGATTGGACAGTGCATGAGCAGTTCTTC.

This clonotype was counted at least ten times. The chain is built from TRBV11-2 and TRBJ2-7; perhaps TRBD2 as D (6 bases). Germline V gene lookup returns CDR1 SGHAT and CDR2 FQNNGV. V gave up 5 bases and J gave up 1 base, with 15 bases separating them. The CDR3 has 15 amino acids. The CDR3 region is CASSRKYAGSYEQYF. CDR3 nucleotide sequence: TGTGCCAGCAGCCGAAAATACGCGGGATCCTACGAGCAGTACTTC. The variable domain in full, completed from reference TRBV11-2 and TRBJ2-7, reads EAGVAQSPRYKIIEKRQSVAFWCNPISGHATLYWYQQILGQGPKLLIQFQNNGVVDDSQLPKDRFSAERLKGVDSTLKIQPAKLEDSAVYLCASSRKYAGSYEQYFGPGTRLTVT.

The sample holds many counts of this clonotype. The V call is TRBV7-6, the J call TRBJ2-1; unclear D gene. The CDR3 is 14 residues long. V dropped 2 bases and J dropped 7 bases, with 12 bases sitting between them. The germline V gene encodes CDR1 SGHVS and CDR2 FNYEAQ. CDR3 residues: CASSLSDSANEQFF. The DNA for the CDR3 is TGTGCCAGCAGCTTATCTGACTCCGCGAATGAGCAGTTCTTC.

This clonotype was recorded many times. The chain carries TRBV5-1 and TRBJ2-7, with 10 bases that match TRBD1. Germline V CDR1 and CDR2: SGHRS, YFSETQ. After removal of 2 bases from V and 3 bases from J, the junction contained 2 bases not matched to a gene. The CDR3 runs 14 residues. The CDR3 DNA follows: TGCGCCAGCAGCTTCGGGACAGGGGACTACGAGCAGTACTTC. Residues: CASSFGTGDYEQYF. The full variable domain, in which reference TRBV5-1 and TRBJ2-7 provide the parts outside the CDR3, is KAGVTQTPRYLIKTRGQQVTLSCSPISGHRSVSWYQQTPGQGLQFLFEYFSETQRNKGNFPGRFSGRQFSNSRSEMNVSTLELGDSALYLCASSFGTGDYEQYFGPGTRLTVT.

This clonotype showed up just a few times. V and J are TRBV7-9 and TRBJ2-1, with 12 nucleotides matching TRBD2. Germline values: CDR1 SEHNR, CDR2 FQNEAQ (reference sequence). The V segment lost 4 bases and the J segment 4 bases; nucleotides outside the gene matches: 11. The CDR3 spans 18 residues. This chain's CDR3 is CASSSGHSGTSGYNEQFF. The CDR3 nucleotides are TGTGCCAGCAGCTCAGGGCATTCCGGGACTAGCGGGTACAATGAGCAGTTCTTC.

This clonotype was detected ten times or more. The rearrangement uses TRBV2 and TRBJ2-1; perhaps D is TRBD1 or TRBD2 (5 bases each). CDR3 length: 11 residues. Trimming stripped 3 bases from V and 12 bases from J, with 9 bases between. CDR1 is SNHLY and CDR2 is FYNNEI in the germline V gene. The CDR3 sequence: CASSEGERQFF. CDR3 bases: TGTGCCAGCAGTGAGGGGGAGCGGCAGTTCTTC.

This clonotype appeared a few times. The chain is built from TRBV6-2 or TRBV6-3 and TRBJ2-2; D not resolved. Between the trimmed V and J ends, which lost 4 bases and 1 base, there was a span of 7 bases. The CDR3 contains 14 residues. Germline CDR1 MNHEY, CDR2 SVGEGT. The CDR3 here is CASSLTRNTGELFF. CDR3 bases: TGTGCCAGCAGTTTAACCCGGAACACCGGGGAGCTGTTTTTT.

The chain recombines TRBV11-2 with TRBJ2-7; maybe TRBD1 (6 bases). The CDR3 is made up of 15 amino acids. V shed 0 bases and J shed 3 bases, with 12 bases lying between them. In germline, CDR1 is SGHAT, CDR2 FQNNGV. DNA of the CDR3: TGTGCCAGCAGCTTAGATTCACACAGGGTCTACGAGCAGTACTTC. This translates into CASSLDSHRVYEQYF. Variable domain in full (rest from reference TRBV11-2 and TRBJ2-7): EAGVAQSPRYKIIEKRQSVAFWCNPISGHATLYWYQQILGQGPKLLIQFQNNGVVDDSQLPKDRFSAERLKGVDSTLKIQPAKLEDSAVYLCASSLDSHRVYEQYFGPGTRLTVT.

This clonotype was seen repeatedly, ten times or more. The genes are TRBV7-9 and TRBJ2-3; D call uncertain. CDR1 SEHNR and CDR2 FQNEAQ come from the germline V gene (reference sequence). V shed 5 bases and J shed 0 bases, with 9 bases lying between them. The CDR3 length is 14 residues. CDR3 amino acids: CASSPLDSTDTQYF. In DNA form, the CDR3 reads TGTGCCAGCAGCCCGCTGGACAGCACAGATACGCAGTATTTT. The whole variable domain, filled in from reference TRBV7-9 and TRBJ2-3, reads DTGVSQNPRHKITKRGQNVTFRCDPISEHNRLYWYRQTLGQGPEFLTYFQNEAQLEKSRLLSDRFSAERPKGSFSTLEIQRTEQGDSAMYLCASSPLDSTDTQYFGPGTRLTVL.

This clonotype appeared many times. This chain links TRBV2 with TRBJ2-2; TRBD1 is a possible D gene (5 bases). Trimming took off 7 bases at V and 5 bases at J, with 14 bases between the two ends. The CDR3 runs 14 residues. CDR1 SNHLY and CDR2 FYNNEI come from the germline V gene. The DNA for the CDR3 is TGTGCCAGCATGTGGCGACAGATGACCGGGGAGCTGTTTTTT. It specifies CASMWRQMTGELFF.

This clonotype was recorded many times. The chain joins TRBV5-4 to TRBJ2-1, with 13 bases identical to TRBD2. The CDR3 is 16 residues long. Germline values: CDR1 SGHNT, CDR2 YYREEE (reference sequence). J gave up 4 bases and V 3 bases, and 4 bases lay outside the gene matches. DNA of the CDR3: TGTGCCAGCAGCTGGCGACTAGCGGGGGGATACAATGAGCAGTTCTTC. Its translation: CASSWRLAGGYNEQFF.

This clonotype was detected ten times or more. This chain connects TRBV18 to TRBJ2-7; TRBD1 aligns across 10 bases. The CDR3 is 16 residues long. The junction had 5 bases not matched to a gene; V was cut back by 3 bases and J by 0 bases. CDR1 is KGHSH, CDR2 LQKENI, per germline. In DNA, the CDR3 is TGTGCCAGCTCACCCGGACAGGGGGGGAACTCCTACGAGCAGTACTTC. As protein: CASSPGQGGNSYEQYF.

This clonotype was recorded many times. This rearrangement joins TRBV5-1 to TRBJ1-2; TRBD1 matches 9 bases. Trimming cost V 5 bases and J 8 bases; bases outside gene matches: 10. This CDR3 has 14 residues. The germline CDR1 and CDR2 sequences are SGHRS and YFSETQ. The CDR3 bases are TGCGCCAGCAGACCCTCACAGGGGGCGTTGGGCTACACCTTC. The encoded protein is CASRPSQGALGYTF. Full variable domain (missing parts from reference TRBV5-1 and TRBJ1-2): KAGVTQTPRYLIKTRGQQVTLSCSPISGHRSVSWYQQTPGQGLQFLFEYFSETQRNKGNFPGRFSGRQFSNSRSEMNVSTLELGDSALYLCASRPSQGALGYTFGSGTRLTVV.

This clonotype was detected ten times or more. The chain uses TRBV5-1 and TRBJ2-1; 13 nucleotides match TRBD2. The CDR3 loop spans 13 amino acids. Germline V gene sequence: CDR1 SGHRS, CDR2 YFSETQ. The V and J ends lost 4 bases and 14 bases, in that order; junction bases with no gene match: 6. The CDR3 region is CASSAGLAGVEFF. DNA for the CDR3: TGCGCCAGCAGCGCTGGACTAGCGGGAGTTGAGTTCTTC.

Only a few counts were recorded for this clonotype. The rearrangement joins TRBV20-1 to TRBJ2-7; 7 positions agree with TRBD2. Germline V gives CDR1 DFQATT, CDR2 SNEGSKA (reference sequence). CDR3 size: 13 residues. The trim removed 6 bases at V and 2 bases at J, leaving 7 bases unmatched. The CDR3 sequence is CSAPSGTAYEQYF. In DNA form, the CDR3 reads TGCAGTGCCCCGAGCGGGACTGCCTACGAGCAGTACTTC.

This chain links TRBV6-4 with TRBJ2-3; weak D call: TRBD2 (5 bases). Trimming pared 2 bases from V and 0 bases from J, leaving 9 bases between. Germline-derived CDR1 and CDR2 are MRHNA and SNTAGT. CDR3 size: 15 residues. The CDR3 region has the DNA TGTGCCAGCAGTGACCCGGGAAGAAGCACAGATACGCAGTATTTT. Protein product: CASSDPGRSTDTQYF.

At least ten counts were recorded for this clonotype. V and J are TRBV28 and TRBJ2-7; D is ambiguous. There are 14 residues in the CDR3. V lost 2 bases and J lost 7, with 15 bases in between. Germline-derived CDR1 and CDR2 are MDHEN and SYDVKM. The CDR3 region has the DNA TGTGCCAGCAGTTTAATTGCGTCTAGGCGGGAGCAGTACTTC. It specifies CASSLIASRREQYF.

This clonotype has a handful of counts. This rearrangement joins TRBV12-3 or TRBV12-4 to TRBJ2-5; D remains unclear. Deletions cut 6 bases from V and 6 bases from J, with 8 bases between. This CDR3 is built from 11 residues. The DNA of the CDR3 is TGTGCCAGCAGCCCTGGCAAGACCCAGTACTTC. Its translation is CASSPGKTQYF.